The clone carrying this T cell receptor beta chain was detected a few times. Its matching antigen is unknown. This entry comes from a study of vaccination and CD4 T cells after COVID-19. Study overall: The authors gave control cultures a CEFX pool, an HIV-1 Nef pool, or no peptide.

The CDR3 has 14 amino acids. Germline V gene sequence: CDR1 LNHDA, CDR2 SQIVND (reference sequence). With 7 bases removed from V and 0 bases from J, the gap between germline ends came to 12 bases. Treatment specified: approximately 11-day PBMC culture with coronavirus spike peptide pools or control peptides (ViraFEST assay). CD4+ T cells that had been cultured provided DNA sequenced with the Oncomine TCR Beta short-read assay. TCRdb used MiXCR to reprocess the PCR reads, holding one entry per CDR3 protein. The data hold 4,000 to 5,000 distinct CDR3 sequences, with roughly 23% observed a single time. The sample consisted of CD4+ T cells from blood, cultured in vitro. The V gene is TRBV19, the J gene TRBJ1-1; D remains unclear. This TCR derives from a human donor who had recovered from COVID-19. The CDR3 loop is CASTRANMNTEAFF. In DNA form, the CDR3 reads TGTGCCAGTACGCGGGCAAACATGAACACTGAAGCTTTCTTT.